The clone carrying this T cell receptor (beta chain) was found once. The antigen is not known. This record comes from a study of shared clonotypes between healthy human individuals. TCRdb's table, derived via immunoSEQ multiplex PCR, lists solely in-frame clones and lacks some. The sample has 1.4 million to 1.5 million clones; roughly 96% are singletons. The V and J ends lost 1 base and 9 bases, in that order; junction bases with no gene match: 11. This CDR3 is 16 amino acids long. The germline CDR1 and CDR2 sequences are KGHSH and LQKENI. Study-wide results and caveats: Limited genetic and exposure-history diversity came from having few donors. Across subsets, estimated richness was generally greater for naive than for memory populations.

Sequenced sample: naive CD4+ T cells sorted from blood. Subset reported: CD45RA+ positively selected. This TCR derives from a man between 25 and 39 years old in good health. The rearrangement joins TRBV18 to TRBJ2-1, with TRBD2 matching 8 bases. CDR3 protein: CASSPLGSGVVSEQFF. DNA of the CDR3: TGTGCCAGCTCACCACTCGGTAGCGGGGTAGTGAGTGAGCAGTTCTTC.